The rows below give T cell receptor beta chains drawn from one sample of a study of blood T cell repertoires in COVID-19. Using immunoSEQ multiplex PCR, the repertoire was profiled, and TCRdb retains in-frame clones only, with some absent. The sample gives around 380,000 clones, about four fifths of which show up once; about 1% is in the top ten. Material for sequencing was peripheral blood. The origin of the receptors is a human donor with acute or convalescent COVID-19. The donor label of this sample is uncertain. Each CDR3 is given with its conserved first and last residue. The D gene is left open where the match is weak. Not every row has a clone size; where given, it reads once, few, many or a size class.

d_call clone_size j_call v_call cdr3_nt cdr3_aa
. . TRBJ2-2 TRBV6-6 TGTGCCAGCATTAGTGGGGGGGCAACCGGGGAGCTGTTTTTT CASISGGATGELFF
. . TRBJ2-5 TRBV5-4 TGTGCCAGCAGCGAAAAAACAGACCGAGAGACCCAGTACTTC CASSEKTDRETQYF
. once TRBJ1-4 TRBV30 TGTGCCTGGAGTGTACCAGGCCTCTTGGGTGAAAAACTGTTTTTT CAWSVPGLLGEKLFF
. . TRBJ2-7 TRBV6-5 TGTGCCAGCAGTTTGACAGCTTTCTACGAGCAGTACTTC CASSLTAFYEQYF
TRBD2 many TRBJ2-3 TRBV2 TGTGCCAGCAGTAGACTGGGACTAGCGGCCACAGATACGCAGTATTTT CASSRLGLAATDTQYF
TRBD2 . TRBJ2-1 TRBV5-1 TGCGCCAGCAGCCCCGGACTAGCGGGAGGTGGATACAATGAGCAGTTCTTC CASSPGLAGGGYNEQFF
. . TRBJ2-7 TRBV7-8 TGTGCCAGCAGCGCGGGTAGGTCGTCCTACGAGCAGTACTTC CASSAGRSSYEQYF
TRBD1 . TRBJ1-4 TRBV3-1/TRBV3-2 TGTGCCAGCAGCCCAGGACAGGGAATAAATGAAAAACTGTTTTTT CASSPGQGINEKLFF
. . TRBJ1-2 TRBV12-3/TRBV12-4 TGTGCCAGCAGTTTGGGGCAGATCCGTGGCTACACCTTC CASSLGQIRGYTF
. . TRBJ1-2 TRBV18 TGTGCCAGCTCACCGAGACAGGATGGCTACACCTTC CASSPRQDGYTF
. . TRBJ1-2 TRBV5-1 TGCGCCCCCCGCGGCCGGTCTCCTAACTATGGCTACACCTTC CAPRGRSPNYGYTF
. . TRBJ1-3 TRBV3-1/TRBV3-2 TGTGCCAGCAGCCCGACCGGACTCCTCTCTGGAAACACCATATATTTT CASSPTGLLSGNTIYF
TRBD2 few TRBJ2-7 TRBV7-2 TGTGCCAGCAGTCCTGCCGGGACTAGAAGTGGCGAGCAGTACTTC CASSPAGTRSGEQYF
. . TRBJ1-2 TRBV5-8 TGTGCCAGCACCCCCGAGTGGGGGGTCTATGGCTACACCTTC CASTPEWGVYGYTF
TRBD1 . TRBJ1-2 TRBV2 TGTGCCATCCGACAGGGGGCGAATGGCTACACCTTC CAIRQGANGYTF
. . TRBJ1-5 TRBV28 TGTGCCAGCACTCTTACAGTTATTGGGCCCCAGCATTTT CASTLTVIGPQHF
TRBD1 once TRBJ2-5 TRBV5-1 TGCGCCAGCAGCAAGGGAACGGACAGGGTAGAGACCCAGTACTTC CASSKGTDRVETQYF
. . TRBJ1-1 TRBV3-1/TRBV3-2 TGTGCCAGCAGCCGTGGAGGGTTGAACACTGAAGCTTTCTTT CASSRGGLNTEAFF
. . TRBJ2-1 TRBV27 TGTGCCAGCAGTTTATCGGGGCCGCGGTACAATGAGCAGTTCTTC CASSLSGPRYNEQFF
TRBD1 many TRBJ1-2 TRBV6-6 TGTGCCAGCAGTCTGACGGGACAGACCAACTATGGCTACACCTTC CASSLTGQTNYGYTF
. . TRBJ2-2 TRBV6-6 TGTGCCAGCAGAGTAATCAGGGGCACAACCGGGGAGCTGTTTTTT CASRVIRGTTGELFF
. . TRBJ2-3 TRBV7-8 TGTGCCAGCAGCTTAGAAATTCCCGGGTCAGATACGCAGTATTTT CASSLEIPGSDTQYF
. . TRBJ2-2 TRBV19 TGTGCCAGTAGTATGCCCACAGGGTGGAACACCGGGGAGCTGTTTTTT CASSMPTGWNTGELFF
TRBD2 . TRBJ2-1 TRBV10-1 TGCGCCAGCAGTGGGGGCGGGAGTGTTGAGCAGTTCTTC CASSGGGSVEQFF
. . TRBJ1-5 TRBV28 TGTGCCAGCAGTTTATTTTCAGGTCTCAATCAGCCCCAGCATTTT CASSLFSGLNQPQHF
. . TRBJ2-1 TRBV2 TGTGCCAGCAGTGATTTAGAGGCGGTGCAGTTCTTC CASSDLEAVQFF
TRBD2 . TRBJ2-3 TRBV10-2 TGCGCCAGCAGTGAGGCTAGCGGACGCACAGATACGCAGTATTTT CASSEASGRTDTQYF
. . TRBJ1-1 TRBV12-3/TRBV12-4 TGTGCCAGCAGTTTACAGAACACTGAAGCTTTCTTT CASSLQNTEAFF
TRBD2 . TRBJ2-2 TRBV24-1 TGTGCCACCAGTGACAGGGCTAGCGGGGACACCGGGGAGCTGTTTTTT CATSDRASGDTGELFF
. . TRBJ2-7 TRBV7-9 TGTGCCAGCAGCGCATCAGGGGCTGGCTACGAGCAGTACTTC CASSASGAGYEQYF
TRBD1 few TRBJ2-2 TRBV7-6 TGTGCCAGCAGCCTGGGACAGGGGGTACGGACCGGGGAGCTGTTTTTT CASSLGQGVRTGELFF
. . TRBJ2-3 TRBV28 TGTGCCAGCACCCGCCGTGTACGAGGGGGATTTACAGATACGCAGTATTTT CASTRRVRGGFTDTQYF
. . TRBJ1-2 TRBV2 TGTGCCAGCAGACGGACCGAGGGCGGCTACACCTTC CASRRTEGGYTF
. . TRBJ1-2 TRBV6-6 TGTGCCAGCAGTTATGGGTGGCAGGCTAACTATGGCTACACCTTC CASSYGWQANYGYTF
TRBD1 . TRBJ2-1 TRBV18 TGTGCCAGCTCACCTAGAGGGGCAGGGGGCGATGAGCAGTTCTTC CASSPRGAGGDEQFF
TRBD1 . TRBJ1-2 TRBV19 TGTGCCAGTAGCCACAACAGGGGGCGCGCTGGCTACACCTTC CASSHNRGRAGYTF
TRBD2 few TRBJ2-7 TRBV7-9 TGTGCCAGCAGCCCGATGCCTAGCGGGAGAACCCAGTACGAGCAGTACTTC CASSPMPSGRTQYEQYF
TRBD1 . TRBJ2-7 TRBV13 TGTGCCAGCGGCTACTTACAGGGGGGCGAGCAGTACTTC CASGYLQGGEQYF
TRBD1 . TRBJ2-7 TRBV7-9 TGTGCCAGCAGCTTAGACAGGGGGCGTCGGGAGCAGTACTTC CASSLDRGRREQYF
TRBD1 . TRBJ1-1 TRBV27 TGTGCCAGCAGTCTTCGGACAGGGGGCAGACTCATTGAAGCTTTCTTT CASSLRTGGRLIEAFF
TRBD1 . TRBJ1-5 TRBV2 TGTGCCAGCAGTGCCCCGCCTCCGGGACAGGGCCTGGGGGGCCTTAGCAATCAGCCCCAGCATTTT CASSAPPPGQGLGGLSNQPQHF
. . TRBJ2-7 TRBV28 TGTGCCAGCAGTTTAAAAGCATCCTACGAGCAGTACTTC CASSLKASYEQYF
. . TRBJ2-1 TRBV7-9 TGTGCCAGCAGTGTCCGAGGGGACTTCTACAATGAGCAGTTCTTC CASSVRGDFYNEQFF
TRBD1 . TRBJ2-1 TRBV9 TGTGCCAGCAGCTCTCCAAGGGGACAGGGTTCATCGAGCTCCTACAATGAGCAGTTCTTC CASSSPRGQGSSSSYNEQFF
TRBD2 . TRBJ2-1 TRBV5-1 TGCGCCAGCAGCCTGGGACTAGCGGGGCTCAATGAGCAGTTCTTC CASSLGLAGLNEQFF
TRBD1 . TRBJ1-4 TRBV2 TGTGCCAGCAGTCCGGGACAGGGGGCGCGGCGGGGTAAACTGTTTTTT CASSPGQGARRGKLFF
. . TRBJ2-2 TRBV7-9 TGTGCCAGCAGCTTACTCGGACTGCCGAACACCGGGGAGCTGTTTTTT CASSLLGLPNTGELFF
TRBD2 many TRBJ2-3 TRBV4-1 TGCGCCAGCAGGATCCGCGGGAGACGGCGCACAGATACGCAGTATTTT CASRIRGRRRTDTQYF
. . TRBJ1-1 TRBV6-5 TGTGCCAGCACCGACCGGGTCTCAAACACTGAAGCTTTCTTT CASTDRVSNTEAFF
. . TRBJ2-3 TRBV19 TGTGCCAGTAGTATGGGAGGAGATACGCAGTATTTT CASSMGGDTQYF
TRBD1 . TRBJ2-1 TRBV27 TGTGCCAGCAGTTTACCCGGGACAGCATACAATGAGCAGTTCTTC CASSLPGTAYNEQFF
. few TRBJ1-2 TRBV9 TGTGCCAGCAGCGCCTTAAAAGCGGGCTACACCTTC CASSALKAGYTF
. once TRBJ1-1 TRBV28 TGTGCCATCCTGAGGTACACTGAAGCTTTCTTT CAILRYTEAFF
. . TRBJ1-2 TRBV18 TGTGCCAGCTCACCTCCCGTTGGACAGAACTATGGCTACACCTTC CASSPPVGQNYGYTF
. . TRBJ2-7 TRBV2 TGTGCCAGCAGTGAAGCGGCTGCGGCCACCTACGAGCAGTACTTC CASSEAAAATYEQYF
. once TRBJ2-1 TRBV3-1/TRBV3-2 TGTGCCAGCAGCCAAGTTTCAGGTCGTGACGAGCAGTTCTTC CASSQVSGRDEQFF
TRBD1 . TRBJ1-4 TRBV6-5 TGTGCCAGCAGGATACAGGGGTTTACTAATGAAAAACTGTTTTTT CASRIQGFTNEKLFF